Listed below are T cell receptor beta chains from one sample, sequenced in a study of metastatic and nonmetastatic thyroid tumors. TCRdb reassembled clones from the PCR reads with MiXCR. Among about 20,000 clones listed, 35% to 40% were seen once. What was sequenced was tumor tissue. The receptor source for this set is a female donor with papillary thyroid cancer or a benign thyroid nodule (not recorded which). Some clones in this sample may be carry-over from other donors' samples. CDR3s include the opening cysteine and the closing phenylalanine or tryptophan. The D gene is left open where the match is weak. Some rows mark clone size as missing; the rest say once, few, many or name a class of expanded clone.

few,NA,TRBJ2-1,TRBV6-1,CASSAAKEFGQFF,TGTGCCAGCAGTGCCGCCAAGGAATTTGGGCAGTTCTTC
NA,NA,TRBJ2-2,TRBV11-3,CASSSSITGELFF,TGTGCCAGCAGCTCGTCCATCACCGGGGAGCTGTTTTTT
NA,NA,TRBJ2-7,TRBV9,CASSVQEGRAYEQYF,TGTGCCAGCAGCGTACAAGAGGGGCGAGCCTACGAGCAGTACTTC
NA,TRBD1,TRBJ2-7,TRBV5-1,CASSALGQSYEQYF,TGCGCCAGCAGCGCCCTGGGACAGAGCTACGAGCAGTACTTC
few,TRBD1,TRBJ1-2,TRBV6-1,CASRAGGGGYTF,TGTGCCAGCAGGGCAGGGGGCGGCGGCTACACCTTC
NA,NA,TRBJ1-1,TRBV11-2,CASSLDPPRGLNTEAFF,TGTGCCAGCAGCTTAGATCCCCCCAGGGGACTGAACACTGAAGCTTTCTTT
NA,NA,TRBJ1-6,TRBV7-8,CASSLDMLYNSPLHF,TGTGCCAGCAGCTTAGACATGTTGTATAATTCACCCCTCCACTTT
NA,TRBD2,TRBJ2-1,TRBV5-1,CASSREGLGDEQFF,TGCGCCAGCTCCCGGGAGGGGCTTGGGGATGAGCAGTTCTTC
once,TRBD2,TRBJ2-2,TRBV10-1,CASLGLAGMERANTGELFF,TGCGCCAGCCTCGGACTAGCGGGCATGGAACGCGCGAACACCGGGGAGCTGTTTTTT
NA,TRBD1,TRBJ2-5,TRBV20-1,CSAPRAGGYLRETQYF,TGCAGTGCCCCCCGTGCAGGGGGATACCTTAGAGAGACCCAGTACTTC
NA,NA,TRBJ2-2,TRBV5-1,CASSLLSPGTGELFF,TGCGCCAGCAGCTTGTTGTCCCCGGGCACCGGGGAGCTGTTTTTT
NA,TRBD1,TRBJ2-7,TRBV5-1,CASSLSFGTDYYEQYF,TGCGCCAGCAGCTTGTCTTTTGGGACAGACTATTACGAGCAGTACTTC
few,NA,TRBJ2-2,TRBV10-3,CAISAGPYTGELFF,TGTGCCATCAGTGCGGGACCGTACACCGGGGAGCTGTTTTTT
NA,NA,TRBJ2-5,TRBV4-1,CASSQARQETQYF,TGCGCCAGCAGCCAAGCCCGGCAAGAGACCCAGTACTTC
few,TRBD1,TRBJ1-2,TRBV19,CASSPDRGNYGYTF,TGTGCCAGTAGTCCGGACAGGGGGAACTATGGCTACACCTTC
once,NA,TRBJ2-4,TRBV28,CASNPWDKNIQYF,TGTGCCAGCAACCCTTGGGACAAAAACATTCAGTACTTC
NA,NA,TRBJ1-1,TRBV3-1,CASSQDPPPGNTEAFF,TGTGCCAGCAGCCAAGATCCTCCTCCGGGGAACACTGAAGCTTTCTTT
NA,NA,TRBJ2-2,TRBV6-2/TRBV6-3,CASSLTRGGELFF,TGTGCCAGCAGTTTGACTCGGGGCGGGGAGCTGTTTTTT
few,NA,TRBJ2-1,TRBV15,CATSRARYYNEQFF,TGTGCCACCAGCAGAGCTAGGTACTACAATGAGCAGTTCTTC
NA,TRBD2,TRBJ2-7,TRBV12-3/TRBV12-4,CASSPSSGGHEQYF,TGTGCCAGCAGTCCCAGTTCGGGGGGTCACGAGCAGTACTTC
many,NA,TRBJ2-1,TRBV6-1,CASSALYNEQFF,TGTGCCAGCAGTGCGTTATACAATGAGCAGTTCTTC
NA,NA,TRBJ2-1,TRBV10-1,CASSANFNEQFF,TGCGCCAGCAGTGCAAATTTCAATGAGCAGTTCTTC
few,NA,TRBJ2-7,TRBV28,CASQPGVNEQYF,TGTGCCAGCCAACCTGGGGTCAACGAGCAGTACTTC
few,TRBD1,TRBJ1-2,TRBV28,CASSLWTGSNTF,TGTGCCAGCAGTTTATGGACAGGGTCTAACACCTTC
few,TRBD1,TRBJ1-5,TRBV28,CASSPQGMGNQPQHF,TGTGCCAGCAGCCCACAGGGGATGGGCAATCAGCCCCAGCATTTT
NA,NA,TRBJ2-7,TRBV18,CASSQPAGSAPYEQYF,TGTGCCAGCTCACAACCCGCGGGGTCCGCGCCCTACGAGCAGTACTTC
NA,TRBD2,TRBJ2-3,TRBV11-2,CASSLRVAGTQYF,TGTGCCAGCAGCTTACGAGTAGCGGGTACGCAGTATTTT
few,NA,TRBJ2-1,TRBV12-5,CASGFSQDYYNEQFF,TGTGCTAGTGGTTTTAGCCAGGACTACTACAATGAGCAGTTCTTC
NA,NA,TRBJ1-1,TRBV7-9,CASSPMNTEAFF,TGTGCCAGCAGCCCAATGAACACTGAAGCTTTCTTT
NA,NA,TRBJ2-7,TRBV28,CASSPGTAVGEQYF,TGTGCCAGCAGTCCAGGGACCGCCGTCGGCGAGCAGTACTTC
NA,NA,TRBJ2-2,TRBV9,CASSVGPEYTGELFF,TGTGCCAGCAGCGTCGGTCCGGAGTACACCGGGGAGCTGTTTTTT
few,TRBD1,TRBJ1-1,TRBV27,CASGFAGTGGTEAFF,TGTGCCAGCGGATTCGCGGGGACAGGGGGCACTGAAGCTTTCTTT
NA,TRBD2,TRBJ2-1,TRBV12-3/TRBV12-4,CASSLTGLTLGLADNEQFF,TGTGCCAGCAGTTTAACCGGACTTACGCTGGGACTAGCGGACAATGAGCAGTTCTTC
few,NA,TRBJ2-7,TRBV12-3/TRBV12-4,CASSFYGEQYF,TGTGCCAGCAGTTTTTATGGCGAGCAGTACTTC
NA,NA,TRBJ2-5,TRBV2,CASKSETQYF,TGTGCCAGCAAATCGGAGACCCAGTACTTC
NA,NA,TRBJ2-1,TRBV19,CASSIGGNEQFF,TGTGCCAGTAGTATTGGCGGGAATGAGCAGTTCTTC
few,NA,TRBJ2-7,TRBV6-1,CASSDGLAYEQYF,TGTGCCAGCAGTGATGGGCTTGCCTACGAGCAGTACTTC
few,NA,TRBJ1-2,TRBV6-1,CASSEAYRLTVSYGYTF,TGTGCCAGCAGTGAGGCCTACAGGCTCACGGTGAGCTATGGCTACACCTTC
few,NA,TRBJ2-7,TRBV6-2/TRBV6-3,CASTYLGPNSYEQYF,TGTGCCAGCACCTACCTGGGGCCGAACTCCTACGAGCAGTACTTC
NA,NA,TRBJ2-1,TRBV7-6,CASSLVAHRGDNEQFF,TGTGCCAGCAGCTTAGTGGCCCATAGGGGCGACAATGAGCAGTTCTTC
NA,NA,TRBJ2-7,TRBV6-1,CASSEGASRPSYEQYF,TGTGCCAGCAGTGAAGGTGCCAGCCGACCCTCCTACGAGCAGTACTTC
NA,NA,TRBJ1-5,TRBV19,CAGTRGWPPNSNQPQHF,TGTGCCGGGACCAGGGGCTGGCCCCCCAATAGCAATCAGCCCCAGCATTTT
NA,NA,TRBJ1-6,TRBV30,CAWSYRERSPLHF,TGTGCCTGGAGTTACAGGGAACGTTCACCCCTCCACTTT